This TCR beta chain came from a study of response to subunit inactivated influenza vaccine. Findings of the study overall: Each seasonal influenza vaccination recruits few new T cells, the authors suggested.

Via MiXCR, TCRdb re-called the RT-PCR reads, giving one row per CDR3 protein. The sample comprises 550,000 to 600,000 distinct CDR3 sequences, about 10% of which are singletons, and around 9.6% rests with the top ten. The CDR3 has 13 amino acids. The germline V gene has CDR1 ENHRY and CDR2 SYGVKD. V was clipped by 4 bases and J by 0 bases, with 5 bases between them. In its sample, this clonotype was seen many times. The antigen is not known. This chain links TRBV10-3 with TRBJ2-3; no clear D. Sequencing was performed on PBMCs from blood, taken on the day of vaccination. The sequence was obtained from a man aged 45-65 years who received an inactivated influenza vaccine. Written as DNA, the CDR3 is TGTGCCATCAGTGCCTACAGCACAGATACGCAGTATTTT. This codes for CAISAYSTDTQYF.